The source of this TCR beta chain is a study of siplizumab effects on memory and regulatory T cells (dated by TCRdb to the late 2010s). Study-wide context: The effect of the anti-CD2 antibody siplizumab on alloreactive T-cell subsets was examined in allogeneic mixed lymphocyte reactions constructed from human PBMCs. Overall results and qualifications from the work: Siplizumab significantly reduced the cumulative frequency of alloreactive sequences traceable to unstimulated CD4+ memory T cells. Because sequences at frequencies below about 10^-5 were poorly captured, only a minor fraction of alloreactive clones could be mapped back to unstimulated subsets. Whether proliferating Tregs from siplizumab cultures actually had suppressive function was not functionally confirmed. Greater diversity appeared to be present in unstimulated naive T cells than in memory T cells, and a substantial contribution to the alloresponse seemed to be made by naive cells. Among mappable alloreactive CD4+ clones, an average Treg-derived fraction of over 60% was observed with siplizumab, compared with 26.9% in control reactions. About 75-95% of proliferating CD4+ or CD8+ clones could not be given a naive or memory phenotype.

About this clone itself: Its antigen has not been determined. No qualities accompany the bases; no much larger clone lies one base away.

At the junction V is shortened by 10 bases and J by 1 base, with 11 bases in between. The germline V gene (reference sequence) specifies SEHNR as CDR1 and FQNEAQ as CDR2. The CDR3 goes from the cysteine to the phenylalanine over 13 residues. The CDR3 DNA has 39 bases and is translated from base 1. Library preparation was by the immunoSEQ multiplex PCR assay. Approximately 100,000 TCR templates per sample were assayed on the deep sequencing platform. Genomic DNA extracted from sorted T cells was the material used for TCRbeta CDR3 sequencing. The study's processing was this. Clonal analysis of TCRbeta CDR3 data was done in the R programming language. Comparing unstimulated samples against CFSE-low samples taken after the reaction was how alloreactive CD4+ and CD8+ clones were defined. Alloreactive CD4+ clones were assigned to regulatory or non-regulatory origin by matching sequences to sorted unstimulated Treg and non-Treg repertoires. In its TCRdb copy, this immuneACCESS table keeps in-frame sequences only and misses some clones. Where compared with another copy, unresolved V genes explain less than half of these, and the others have no known cause. V, J and clone size are those of that table, while D and trimming were read from the DNA. The sample records approximately 100,000 clones, roughly 92% of which are singletons. The ten largest clonotypes hold about 0.62% of the sample.

Sorted unstimulated T cells, along with proliferating T cells recovered from mixed lymphocyte reactions, underwent TCRbeta CDR3 sequencing. Fresh whole blood from fewer than twelve HLA-typed healthy donors was used to isolate PBMCs. To map where alloreactive clones came from, CD4+ regulatory T cells in the unstimulated state were FACS-sorted. The TCR originated in a human donor in good health. The rearranged chain carries TRBV7-9 and TRBJ1-3, with the identity of the D gene unclear. Sequencing used Tregs sorted from blood. The sequence in DNA is TGTGCCACCTCCCGGGGATCTGGAAACACCATATATTTT. Its coded protein is CATSRGSGNTIYF.